Below are 3 T cell receptor beta chains sequenced from a single sample in a study of Ad26.COV2.S vaccination and SARS-CoV-2 variants. Specified treatment: about 20 received Ad26.COV2.S at low or high dose, single or two shots; about five received placebo; per-sample allocation not given. Each sample was drawn 63 days after the first injection (of vaccine or placebo). The repertoire was sequenced with immunoSEQ multiplex PCR; TCRdb's copy has only in-frame clones and lacks some. The sample has fewer than 500,000 clones, less than 95% seen once. Specimen: peripheral blood, collected in a trial of Ad26.COV2.S vaccine versus placebo. The receptors were gathered from a person aged 18-65 years who received the Ad26.COV2.S COVID-19 vaccine or a placebo.

The chain couples TRBV7-9 to TRBJ2-5; TRBD1 aligns across 9 bases. The CDR3 covers 14 residues. V lost 1 base, J lost 6 bases, and 3 bases stayed unmatched. Germline V lookup: CDR1 SEHNR, CDR2 FQNEAQ (reference sequence). CDR3 DNA: TGTGCCAGCAGCTTAGGGGACAGGGAAAAGACCCAGTACTTC. Translating gives CASSLGDREKTQYF.

This clone was recorded once. In DNA form, the CDR3 reads TGTGCCAGCAGCAGGGGACAGTTGTACAATGAGCAGTTCTTC. This translates into CASSRGQLYNEQFF. The J gene is TRBJ2-1, the V gene TRBV3-1 (or the pseudogene TRBV3-2); 7 nucleotides line up with TRBD1. CDR1 is LGHDT, CDR2 YNNKEL, per germline (reference sequence). V lost 5 bases to trimming and J lost 4 bases; unmatched junction nucleotides: 5. The CDR3 has 14 amino acids.

The rearrangement joins TRBV11-2 to TRBJ2-1; D is perhaps TRBD2 (5 bases). V gave up 7 bases and J gave up 9 bases, with 10 bases separating them. CDR1 and CDR2 from the germline V gene are SGHAT and FQNNGV. The CDR3 is 11 amino acids. CDR3: CASTLAGEQFF. Written as DNA, the CDR3 is TGTGCCAGCACCCTGGCGGGTGAGCAGTTCTTC.